What follows are 17 T cell receptor beta chains derived from one specimen sequenced in a study of shared clonotypes between healthy human individuals (dated by TCRdb to the early 2020s). Libraries were made using the immunoSEQ multiplex PCR assay. In its TCRdb copy, this immuneACCESS table keeps in-frame sequences only and misses some clones. Where compared with another copy, unresolved V genes explain less than half of these, and the others have no known cause. This sample has fewer than 3 million clones in its table, and 85% to 95% of those were observed once. The ten largest account for roughly 0.34% of the sample. Specimen: naive CD4+ T cells from PBMCs. The cell subset or site label corresponds to: CD45RA+ positively selected. The receptors shown here come from a man aged 18 to 29 in good health. Some clones in this sample may be carry-over from other donors' samples.

The chain links TRBV2 to TRBJ1-4; D remains ambiguous. V dropped 8 bases and J dropped 3 bases, with 10 bases sitting between them. The germline CDR1 and CDR2 sequences are SNHLY and FYNNEI. The CDR3 contains 13 residues. For the CDR3, the DNA is TGTGCCAGCGGGCTGGAGGCTAATGAAAAACTGTTTTTT. This encodes CASGLEANEKLFF.

This clone appeared a few times. V is TRBV4-2 and J is TRBJ2-7; unclear D gene. Germline-derived CDR1 and CDR2 are LGHNA and YNFKEQ. V was cut by 1 base and J by 5 bases, with 12 bases left in between. This CDR3 is 14 amino acids long. This CDR3 is CASSQGTGLDEQYF. In DNA, the CDR3 is TGTGCCAGCAGCCAAGGTACGGGTTTGGACGAGCAGTACTTC.

This clone was found once. The chain recombines TRBV18 with TRBJ1-1; D unresolved. Between the trimmed V and J ends, which lost 3 bases and 1 base, there was a span of 6 bases. This CDR3 has 13 residues. CDR1 and CDR2 (germline): KGHSH, LQKENI. This CDR3 reads CASSPYPNTEAFF. The DNA of the CDR3 is TGTGCCAGCTCACCGTACCCGAACACTGAAGCTTTCTTT.

The chain combines TRBV7-2 with TRBJ2-7, with TRBD2 matching over 7 bases. Germline lookup yields CDR1 SGHTA and CDR2 FQGNSA. The CDR3 extends over 16 amino acids. Trimming removed 5 bases from V and 2 bases from J; junction bases left unmatched: 12. This CDR3 is CASSPASGRPAYEQYF. For the CDR3, the DNA is TGTGCCAGCAGCCCAGCTAGCGGAAGGCCGGCCTACGAGCAGTACTTC. The complete variable domain, with remaining parts taken from reference TRBV7-2 and TRBJ2-7, reads GAGVSQSPSNKVTEKGKDVELRCDPISGHTALYWYRQSLGQGLEFLIYFQGNSAPDKSGLPSDRFSAERTGGSVSTLTIQRTQQEDSAVYLCASSPASGRPAYEQYFGPGTRLTVT.

The rearrangement links TRBV5-1 to TRBJ2-2; D gene unclear. Germline values: CDR1 SGHRS, CDR2 YFSETQ. The CDR3 sequence is 16 residues long. V lost 2 bases and J 0 bases, leaving 11 bases between the germline ends. CDR3 in amino acids: CASSFSSGSNTGELFF. In nucleotides, the CDR3 is TGCGCCAGCAGCTTCAGCTCCGGCTCGAACACCGGGGAGCTGTTTTTT.

The chain combines TRBV5-5 with TRBJ2-7; TRBD2 might be the D (6 bases). This CDR3 is 13 amino acids long. Germline lookup yields CDR1 SGHKS and CDR2 YYEKEE (reference sequence). Deletions cut 4 bases from V and 4 bases from J, with 12 bases between. The CDR3: CASSRRDLYEQYF. In DNA, the CDR3 is TGTGCCAGCAGCAGACGGGACTTATACGAGCAGTACTTC.

The V gene is TRBV7-2, the J gene TRBJ2-1, with 12 bases matching TRBD2. Germline trimming cut 5 bases from V and 5 bases from J; bases unmatched to any gene: 13. This CDR3 spans 18 amino acids. Germline V CDR1 and CDR2: SGHTA, FQGNSA. CDR3 DNA sequence: TGTGCCAGCAGCCTAAGCCTAGCGGGAGGGCCGCCCGACAATGAGCAGTTCTTC. Its translation is CASSLSLAGGPPDNEQFF.

This clone turned up a few times. The genes are TRBV7-9 and TRBJ1-3, with TRBD1 identical over 7 bases. The CDR3 runs 14 residues. J was trimmed by 3 bases and V by 3 bases; bases with no gene match: 2. Per germline, CDR1 SEHNR and CDR2 FQNEAQ (reference sequence). The CDR3 region has the DNA TGTGCCAGCAGCTTGGGGGACAGTGGAAACACCATATATTTT. Its translation: CASSLGDSGNTIYF.

The chain uses TRBV6-5 and TRBJ2-7; 10 positions agree with TRBD1. Germline V gives CDR1 MNHEY, CDR2 SVGAGI. V lost 4 bases, J lost 3 bases, and 0 bases stayed unmatched. This CDR3 region has 13 residues. The CDR3 reads CASSWTGGYEQYF. CDR3 nucleotides: TGTGCCAGCAGTTGGACAGGGGGCTACGAGCAGTACTTC.

The chain uses TRBV7-2 and TRBJ2-1, with D perhaps matching TRBD1 (5 bases). The germline gives CDR1 SGHTA, CDR2 FQGNSA. This CDR3 has 13 amino acids. Trimming removed 1 base from V and 7 bases from J, with 8 bases in between. CDR3 in amino acids: CASSLDRLNEQFF. For the CDR3, the DNA is TGTGCCAGCAGCTTAGACAGGCTGAATGAGCAGTTCTTC. The entire variable domain, with the rest obtained from reference TRBV7-2 and TRBJ2-1, is as follows: GAGVSQSPSNKVTEKGKDVELRCDPISGHTALYWYRQSLGQGLEFLIYFQGNSAPDKSGLPSDRFSAERTGGSVSTLTIQRTQQEDSAVYLCASSLDRLNEQFFGPGTRLTVL.

V is TRBV7-9 and J is TRBJ2-5, with TRBD2 matching 10 bases. The CDR3 consists of 15 residues. The junction had 6 bases not matched to a gene; V was cut back by 3 bases and J by 5 bases. Germline lookup yields CDR1 SEHNR and CDR2 FQNEAQ (reference sequence). The CDR3 is CASSFASGSGETQYF. In nucleotides, the CDR3 is TGTGCCAGCAGCTTCGCTAGCGGGAGTGGGGAGACCCAGTACTTC.

This chain joins TRBV19 and TRBJ2-5; a possible D gene is TRBD2 (5 bases). Germline CDR1 and CDR2: LNHDA and SQIVND (reference sequence). Trimming took 4 bases from V and 5 from J, leaving 17 bases between them. The CDR3 has 15 residues. The CDR3 DNA follows: TGTGCCAGTAGTACCAATTGGGCCACGGGGGAGACCCAGTACTTC. Translated, it gives CASSTNWATGETQYF.

The chain couples TRBV27 to TRBJ2-6, with TRBD2 matching over 10 bases. The germline CDR1 and CDR2 sequences are MNHEY and SMNVEV (reference sequence). This CDR3 spans 18 amino acids. Trimming cost V 0 bases and J 0 bases; bases outside gene matches: 2. The CDR3 is CASSLSSGRASGANVLTF. CDR3 DNA: TGTGCCAGCAGTTTATCGAGCGGGAGGGCCTCTGGGGCCAACGTCCTGACTTTC. The variable domain in full, completed from reference TRBV27 and TRBJ2-6, reads EAQVTQNPRYLITVTGKKLTVTCSQNMNHEYMSWYRQDPGLGLRQIYYSMNVEVTDKGDVPEGYKVSRKEKRNFPLILESPSPNQTSLYFCASSLSSGRASGANVLTFGAGSRLTVL.

CDR3 coding DNA: TGTGCCAGCAGCACACGCCGACAGCGGGAGGGATCCCCCGAGCAGTACTTC. This translates into CASSTRRQREGSPEQYF. The chain combines TRBV28 with TRBJ2-7, with 10 bases lining up with TRBD2. Germline CDR1 MDHEN, CDR2 SYDVKM. With 6 bases clipped from V and 6 bases from J, the junction kept 17 bases outside the gene matches. The CDR3 is 17 amino acids.

This chain joins TRBV5-1 and TRBJ2-1; 8 bases line up with TRBD2. V lost 0 bases to trimming and J lost 0 bases; unmatched junction nucleotides: 8. The germline V gene has CDR1 SGHRS and CDR2 YFSETQ. This CDR3 has 18 amino acids. DNA for the CDR3: TGCGCCAGCAGCTTGGCCCCCACTAGCGGAGGCTCCTACAATGAGCAGTTCTTC. It yields the protein CASSLAPTSGGSYNEQFF.

The CDR3 sequence: CASSFAGGYGYTF. CDR3 DNA sequence: TGTGCCAGCAGCTTCGCAGGGGGCTATGGCTACACCTTC. This sequence joins TRBV11-2 and TRBJ1-2; 7 bases agree with TRBD1. J was trimmed by 4 bases and V by 3 bases; bases with no gene match: 2. The CDR3 has 13 residues. The germline CDR1 and CDR2 sequences are SGHAT and FQNNGV.

J is TRBJ1-1 and V is TRBV5-1; 10 bases agree with TRBD1. CDR3 length: 13 residues. V lost 7 bases, J lost 5 bases, and 5 bases stayed unmatched. The germline gives CDR1 SGHRS, CDR2 YFSETQ. CDR3 nucleotides: TGCGCCAGCGGAAGACAGGGGGCAACTGAAGCTTTCTTT. Its translation: CASGRQGATEAFF.